This is a list of T cell receptor beta chains from one sample in a study of identical twins. Each CDR3 protein gets one entry after TCRdb re-called the 5' RACE reads with MiXCR. There are hundreds of thousands of distinct CDR3 sequences in the sample; around 6% occur only once, and 1.5% to 2% lies in the top ten. Sequencing was done on a sample of naive T cells sorted from blood. Receptors were obtained from a man in his late teens or twenties in good health. CDR3s include the opening cysteine and the closing phenylalanine or tryptophan. Some rows mark clone size as missing; the rest say once, few, many or name a class of expanded clone.

j_gene | abundance | v_gene | CDR3aa
TRBJ2-1 | many | TRBV5-1 | CASSSGLANYNEQFF
TRBJ2-6 | . | TRBV29-1 | CSVGEGQWAGANVLTF
TRBJ1-5 | few | TRBV7-8 | CASSSGTGGGQPQHF
TRBJ2-3 | many | TRBV4-3 | CASSQDGGSGTTDTQYF
TRBJ2-2 | many | TRBV10-3 | CAISERSTGELFF
TRBJ2-1 | . | TRBV6-5 | CASSWGRAVFGNEQFF
TRBJ2-2 | many | TRBV20-1 | CSARDLAGRELFF
TRBJ2-1 | . | TRBV28 | CASWGQGAYNEQFF
TRBJ2-5 | few | TRBV30 | CAWSVGRGRETQYF
TRBJ2-2 | few | TRBV6-2/TRBV6-3 | CASSYAGTSGSGELFF
TRBJ2-2 | few | TRBV6-2/TRBV6-3 | CASSWDRNGGELFF
TRBJ2-2 | many | TRBV29-1 | CSVVSKRTGELFF
TRBJ2-1 | many | TRBV15 | CATGRGEGRSKFF